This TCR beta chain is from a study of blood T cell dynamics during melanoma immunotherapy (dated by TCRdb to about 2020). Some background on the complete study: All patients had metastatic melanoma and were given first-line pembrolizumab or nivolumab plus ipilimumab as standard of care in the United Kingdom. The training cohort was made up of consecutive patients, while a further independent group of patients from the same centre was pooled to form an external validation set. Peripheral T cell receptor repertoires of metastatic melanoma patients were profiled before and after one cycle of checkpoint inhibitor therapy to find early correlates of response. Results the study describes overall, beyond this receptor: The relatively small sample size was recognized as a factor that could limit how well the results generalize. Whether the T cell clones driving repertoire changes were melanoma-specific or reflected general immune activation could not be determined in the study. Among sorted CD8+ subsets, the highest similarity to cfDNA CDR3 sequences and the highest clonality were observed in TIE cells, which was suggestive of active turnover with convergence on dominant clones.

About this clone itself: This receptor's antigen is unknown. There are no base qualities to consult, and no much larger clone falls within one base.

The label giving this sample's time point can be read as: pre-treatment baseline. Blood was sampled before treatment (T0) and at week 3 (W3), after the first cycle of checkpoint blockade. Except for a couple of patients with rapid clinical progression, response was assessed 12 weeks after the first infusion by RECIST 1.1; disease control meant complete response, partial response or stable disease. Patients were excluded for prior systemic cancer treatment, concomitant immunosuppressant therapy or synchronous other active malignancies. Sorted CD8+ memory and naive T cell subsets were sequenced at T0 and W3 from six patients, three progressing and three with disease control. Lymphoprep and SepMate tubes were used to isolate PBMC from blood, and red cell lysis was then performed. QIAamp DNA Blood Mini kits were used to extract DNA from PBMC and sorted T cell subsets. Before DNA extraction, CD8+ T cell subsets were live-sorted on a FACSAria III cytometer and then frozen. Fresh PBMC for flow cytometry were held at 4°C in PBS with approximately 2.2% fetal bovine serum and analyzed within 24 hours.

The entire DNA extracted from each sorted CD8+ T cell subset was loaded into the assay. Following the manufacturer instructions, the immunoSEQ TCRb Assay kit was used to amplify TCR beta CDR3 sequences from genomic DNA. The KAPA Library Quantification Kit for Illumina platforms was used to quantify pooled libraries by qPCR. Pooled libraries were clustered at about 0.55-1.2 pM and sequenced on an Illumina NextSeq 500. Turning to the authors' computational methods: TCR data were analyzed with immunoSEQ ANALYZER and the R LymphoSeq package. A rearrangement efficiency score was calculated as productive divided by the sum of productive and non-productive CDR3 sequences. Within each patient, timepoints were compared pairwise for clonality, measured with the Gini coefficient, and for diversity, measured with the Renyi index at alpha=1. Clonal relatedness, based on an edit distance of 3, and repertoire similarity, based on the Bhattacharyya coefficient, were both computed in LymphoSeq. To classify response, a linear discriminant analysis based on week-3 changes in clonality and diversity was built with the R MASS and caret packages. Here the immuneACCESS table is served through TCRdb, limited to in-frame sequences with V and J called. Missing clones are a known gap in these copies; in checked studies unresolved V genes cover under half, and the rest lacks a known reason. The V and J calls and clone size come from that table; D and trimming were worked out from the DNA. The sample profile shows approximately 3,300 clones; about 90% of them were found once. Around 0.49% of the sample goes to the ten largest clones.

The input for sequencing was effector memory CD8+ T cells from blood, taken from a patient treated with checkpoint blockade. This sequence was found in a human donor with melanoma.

The DNA is as follows: TGTGCCAGCAGTACAGGGGTCGGCTACACCTTC. Its coded protein is CASSTGVGYTF. Recombination linked TRBV6-5 to TRBJ1-2, and TRBD1 matches 7 of the central bases. Including cysteine and phenylalanine, the CDR3 has 11 amino acids. The kept DNA is CDR3 alone, 33 bases in frame from the first base. Taken from the germline V gene, the CDR1 and CDR2 loops are MNHEY and SVGAGI. V has 5 bases trimmed and J has 8 bases trimmed; junction bases matching no gene number 2.